This T cell receptor beta chain was sequenced during a study of regulatory T cells in long-lasting Graves disease. From germline, CDR1 is DFQATT and CDR2 SNEGSKA (reference sequence). Trimming stripped 5 bases from V and 2 bases from J, with 17 bases between. The CDR3 runs 15 residues. Time point here: newly diagnosed GD, antithyroid drugs for less than 3 months. RNA from PBMCs was the source of the TCR library. This clonotype was observed many times. The TCR beta library used iRepertoire HTBI primers with Arm-PCR amplification of CDR3. From the multiplex PCR reads, TCRdb called clonotypes with MiXCR, one entry per CDR3 protein. The sample lists about 310,000 distinct CDR3 sequences, 15% to 20% seen once, with approximately 35% in the top ten.

This material consisted of peripheral blood mononuclear cells (PBMCs), taken at new diagnosis, from a patient treated with antithyroid drugs. This clonotype was sampled from a female donor with Graves disease. The rearrangement joins TRBV20-1 to TRBJ2-3; possibly TRBD1 for D (6 bases). The CDR3 loop reads CSAPPGHTSTDTQYF. CDR3 bases: TGCAGTGCTCCTCCGGGACATACGTCCACAGATACGCAGTATTTT.